This T cell receptor beta chain comes out of a study of T cell responses to AZD1222 COVID-19 vaccine. This CDR3 is 15 amino acids long. V shed 0 bases and J shed 10 bases, with 13 bases lying between them. Germline V CDR1 and CDR2: MNHEY, SVGAGI. This clone was detected a few times. Sequencing was performed with immunoSEQ multiplex PCR; in TCRdb, only in-frame clones are kept and a portion is missing. The table includes over 35,000 clones, 80% detected once. Sequenced here: peripheral blood, sampled 28 days after the second dose of the MenACWY control vaccine. This rearrangement joins TRBV6-5 to TRBJ1-6; D is ambiguous. The sequence was collected from an adult who received the MenACWY meningococcal vaccine as a control. Here the CDR3 reads CASSYSSNINSPLHF. CDR3 DNA sequence: TGTGCCAGCAGTTACTCGAGTAACATAAACTCACCCCTCCACTTT.